A selection of T cell receptor beta chains follows, all from one sample in a study of T-cell memory formation after mild COVID-19. From the 5' RACE reads, TCRdb called clonotypes with MiXCR, one entry per CDR3 protein. The sample has about 210,000 distinct CDR3 sequences, about 10% seen once. Sequencing was performed on PBMCs or a T cell subset sorted from them (not recorded which). The receptors here all came from a man younger than 35 who had mild COVID-19 (a few samples of this study predate the infection). Cell type and time point are not known. The CDR3 runs from the conserved cysteine through the conserved F or W. A D gene is named only where the DNA matches it firmly. Only part of the rows carry a size: once, few, many, or a class if the clone is expanded.

TRBV3-1	NA	few	TRBJ1-5	CASSQDSVNQPQHF	TGTGCCAGCAGCCAAGATTCGGTGAATCAGCCCCAGCATTTT
TRBV6-2/TRBV6-3	NA	few	TRBJ2-5	CASSYDATTRETQYF	TGTGCCAGCAGTTACGATGCTACCACTCGAGAGACCCAGTACTTC
TRBV2	NA	NA	TRBJ2-1	CASTPPKGDEQFF	TGTGCCAGCACCCCACCCAAGGGGGATGAGCAGTTCTTC
TRBV7-2	TRBD2	few	TRBJ2-1	CASRPLAGGRSEQFF	TGTGCCAGCAGGCCACTAGCGGGGGGGCGAAGTGAGCAGTTCTTC
TRBV7-8	NA	NA	TRBJ2-3	CASSLLTSSTDTQYF	TGTGCCAGCAGCTTATTGACCTCTAGCACAGATACGCAGTATTTT
TRBV4-1	TRBD1	NA	TRBJ1-1	CASSQGQGSSTEAFF	TGCGCCAGCAGCCAAGGACAGGGAAGCAGTACTGAAGCTTTCTTT
TRBV19	TRBD2	few	TRBJ2-3	CASSIAGGETDTQYF	TGTGCCAGTAGTATTGCGGGGGGCGAAACAGATACGCAGTATTTT
TRBV7-9	NA	few	TRBJ2-1	CASSHRGTKNNEQFF	TGTGCCAGCAGCCACCGAGGGACAAAAAACAATGAGCAGTTCTTC
TRBV20-1	NA	NA	TRBJ1-1	CSARGRITEAFF	TGCAGTGCTAGGGGGCGCATCACTGAAGCTTTCTTT
TRBV7-8	TRBD1	few	TRBJ2-1	CASSNAGTGSLDEQFF	TGTGCCAGCAGCAACGCCGGGACAGGTTCCCTCGATGAGCAGTTCTTC
TRBV5-1	NA	NA	TRBJ1-5	CASSEGMGNQPQHF	TGCGCCAGCAGCGAGGGTATGGGCAATCAGCCCCAGCATTTT
TRBV5-1	NA	few	TRBJ2-5	CASSFIPGDGEETQYF	TGCGCCAGCAGCTTCATTCCCGGGGACGGGGAAGAGACCCAGTACTTC
TRBV7-2	NA	NA	TRBJ2-1	CASSPELSEQFF	TGTGCCAGCAGCCCGGAGTTGAGTGAGCAGTTCTTC